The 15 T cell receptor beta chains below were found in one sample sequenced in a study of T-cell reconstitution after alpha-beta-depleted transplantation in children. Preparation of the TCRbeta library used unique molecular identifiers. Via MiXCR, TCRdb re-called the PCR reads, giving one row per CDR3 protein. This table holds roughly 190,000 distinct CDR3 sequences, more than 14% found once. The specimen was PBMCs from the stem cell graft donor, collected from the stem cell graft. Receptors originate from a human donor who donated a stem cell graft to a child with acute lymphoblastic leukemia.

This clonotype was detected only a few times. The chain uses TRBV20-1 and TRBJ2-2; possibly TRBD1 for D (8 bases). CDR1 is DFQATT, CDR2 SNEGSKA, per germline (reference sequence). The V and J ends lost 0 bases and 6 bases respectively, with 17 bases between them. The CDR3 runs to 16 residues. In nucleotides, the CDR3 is TGCAGTGCTAGAGATCGTGTACAGGGGGGGTCCGGGGAGCTGTTTTTT. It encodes CSARDRVQGGSGELFF.

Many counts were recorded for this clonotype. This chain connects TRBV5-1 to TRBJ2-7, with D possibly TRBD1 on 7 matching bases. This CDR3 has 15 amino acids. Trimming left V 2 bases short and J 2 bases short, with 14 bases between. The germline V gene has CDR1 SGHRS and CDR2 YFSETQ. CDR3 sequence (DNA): TGCGCCAGCAGCTTTTCGGGCGGGACAGCCTACGAGCAGTACTTC. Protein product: CASSFSGGTAYEQYF.

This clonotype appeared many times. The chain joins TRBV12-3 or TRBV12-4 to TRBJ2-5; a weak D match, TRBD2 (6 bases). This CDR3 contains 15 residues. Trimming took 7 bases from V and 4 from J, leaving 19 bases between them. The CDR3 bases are TGTGCCAGCACCAGCAACAGGAGACTAGGAGAGACCCAGTACTTC. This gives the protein CASTSNRRLGETQYF.

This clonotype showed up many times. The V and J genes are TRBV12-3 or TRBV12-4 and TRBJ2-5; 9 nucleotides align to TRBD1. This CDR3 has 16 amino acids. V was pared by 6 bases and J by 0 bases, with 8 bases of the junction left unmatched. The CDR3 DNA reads TGTGCCAGCAGACCCACAGGGGGCGGGTACCAAGAGACCCAGTACTTC. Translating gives CASRPTGGGYQETQYF.

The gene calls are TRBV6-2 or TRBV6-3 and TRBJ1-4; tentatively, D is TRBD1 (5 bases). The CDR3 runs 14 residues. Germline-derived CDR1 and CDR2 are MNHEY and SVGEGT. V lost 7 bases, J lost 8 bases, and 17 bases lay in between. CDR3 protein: CASTDGGVGEKLFF. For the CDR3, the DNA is TGTGCCAGCACCGATGGAGGGGTGGGAGAAAAACTGTTTTTT.

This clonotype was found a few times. The CDR3 sequence: CASSLSGSYSYEQYF. In DNA, the CDR3 is TGTGCCAGCAGTTTATCCGGGTCCTACTCCTACGAGCAGTACTTC. The chain links TRBV27 to TRBJ2-7; no reliable D call. Deletions cut 0 bases from V and 0 bases from J, with 9 bases between. The CDR3 extends over 15 amino acids. CDR1 is MNHEY and CDR2 is SMNVEV in the germline V gene (reference sequence).

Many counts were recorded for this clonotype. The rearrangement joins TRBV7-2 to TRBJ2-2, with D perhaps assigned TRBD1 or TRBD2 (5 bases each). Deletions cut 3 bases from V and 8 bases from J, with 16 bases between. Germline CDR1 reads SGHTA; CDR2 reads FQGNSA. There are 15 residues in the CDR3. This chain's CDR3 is CASSFSGPVTGELFF. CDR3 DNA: TGTGCCAGCAGCTTCTCGGGACCCGTGACAGGGGAGCTGTTTTTT. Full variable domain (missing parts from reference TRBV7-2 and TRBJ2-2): GAGVSQSPSNKVTEKGKDVELRCDPISGHTALYWYRQSLGQGLEFLIYFQGNSAPDKSGLPSDRFSAERTGGSVSTLTIQRTQQEDSAVYLCASSFSGPVTGELFFGEGSRLTVL.

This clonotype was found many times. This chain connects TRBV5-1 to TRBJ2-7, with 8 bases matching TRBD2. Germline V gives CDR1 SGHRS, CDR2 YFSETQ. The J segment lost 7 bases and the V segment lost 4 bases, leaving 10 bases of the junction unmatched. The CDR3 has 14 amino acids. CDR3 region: CASSPQRPGGEQYF. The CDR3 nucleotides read TGCGCCAGCAGCCCTCAGAGACCGGGGGGGGAGCAGTACTTC.

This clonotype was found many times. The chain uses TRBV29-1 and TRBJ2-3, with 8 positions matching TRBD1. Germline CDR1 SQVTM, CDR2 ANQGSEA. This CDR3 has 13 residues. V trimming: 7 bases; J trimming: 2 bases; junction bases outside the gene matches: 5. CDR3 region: CSAGQANTDTQYF. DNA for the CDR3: TGCAGCGCGGGACAGGCAAACACAGATACGCAGTATTTT.

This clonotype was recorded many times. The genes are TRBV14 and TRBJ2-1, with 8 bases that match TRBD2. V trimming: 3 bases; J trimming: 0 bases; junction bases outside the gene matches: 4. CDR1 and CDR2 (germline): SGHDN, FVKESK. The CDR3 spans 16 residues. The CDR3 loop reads CASSHVLAASYNEQFF. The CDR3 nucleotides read TGTGCCAGCAGCCACGTACTAGCGGCCTCCTACAATGAGCAGTTCTTC.

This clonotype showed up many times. The CDR3 DNA sequence: TGCGCCAGCAGCTTGGAAGGGACGGTCAACACCGGGGAGCTGTTTTTT. Its translation is CASSLEGTVNTGELFF. This sequence joins TRBV5-1 and TRBJ2-2, with D possibly called TRBD1 or TRBD2 (5 bases each). The CDR3 extends over 16 amino acids. Germline CDR1 and CDR2: SGHRS and YFSETQ. The germline V and J ends were trimmed by 0 bases and 2 bases, with 11 bases remaining between them. The variable domain in full, completed from reference TRBV5-1 and TRBJ2-2, reads KAGVTQTPRYLIKTRGQQVTLSCSPISGHRSVSWYQQTPGQGLQFLFEYFSETQRNKGNFPGRFSGRQFSNSRSEMNVSTLELGDSALYLCASSLEGTVNTGELFFGEGSRLTVL.

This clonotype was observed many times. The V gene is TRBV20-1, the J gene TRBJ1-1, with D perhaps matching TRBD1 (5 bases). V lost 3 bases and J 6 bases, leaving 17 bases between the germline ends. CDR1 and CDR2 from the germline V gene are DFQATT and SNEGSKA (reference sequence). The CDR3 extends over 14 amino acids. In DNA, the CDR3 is TGCAGTGCTAGCTCCGGGACGGATCGTCCTGAAGCTTTCTTT. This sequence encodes CSASSGTDRPEAFF.

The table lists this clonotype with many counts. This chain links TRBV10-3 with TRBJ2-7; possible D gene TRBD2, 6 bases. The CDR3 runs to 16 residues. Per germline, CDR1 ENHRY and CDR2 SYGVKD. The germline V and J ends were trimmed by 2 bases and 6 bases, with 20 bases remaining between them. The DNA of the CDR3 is TGTGCCATCAGTGAGATGAGATCTGGGAACGGGGGCGAGCAGTACTTC. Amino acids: CAISEMRSGNGGEQYF.

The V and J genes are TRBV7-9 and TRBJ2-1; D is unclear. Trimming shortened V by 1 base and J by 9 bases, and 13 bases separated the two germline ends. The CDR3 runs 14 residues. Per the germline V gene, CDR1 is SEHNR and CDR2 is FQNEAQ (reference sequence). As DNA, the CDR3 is TGTGCCAGCAGCTTAGGAAGAACCGATCTTGAGCAGTTCTTC. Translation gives CASSLGRTDLEQFF.

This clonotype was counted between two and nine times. The CDR3: CASSSAGTGVRYEQYF. CDR3 sequence (DNA): TGTGCCAGCAGTTCTGCCGGGACAGGGGTGCGCTACGAGCAGTACTTC. This rearrangement joins TRBV12-3 or TRBV12-4 to TRBJ2-7; 10 positions match TRBD1. J was trimmed by 3 bases and V by 4 bases; bases with no gene match: 9. There are 16 residues in the CDR3.